This TCR beta chain stems from a study of CD8+ T cells in alopecia areata. CDR1 ENHRY and CDR2 SYGVKD come from the germline V gene. Trimming shortened V by 6 bases and J by 1 base, and 10 bases separated the two germline ends. The CDR3 is 14 residues long. Extracted RNA was reverse transcribed, and the resulting cDNA served as sequencing template. Libraries were prepared by immunoSEQ multiplex PCR; TCRdb keeps only in-frame clonotypes and omits some of them. Seen here are approximately 180,000 clones, 59% observed once, and the top ten hold 14% to 15%. The chain joins TRBV10-3 to TRBJ1-3, with D possibly TRBD1 on 5 matching bases. The receptor was isolated from a human donor with alopecia areata. This specimen was CD4+ T cells sorted from blood, taken at week 0. The CDR3 protein is CAIRADSSGNTIYF. The CDR3 DNA reads TGTGCCATCAGAGCAGACAGTTCTGGAAACACCATATATTTT.